These T cell receptor beta chains were read from a single sample in a study of CD8 T cells in ankylosing spondylitis. TCRdb used MiXCR to reprocess the 5' RACE reads, holding one entry per CDR3 protein. The sample carries roughly 180,000 distinct CDR3 sequences, approximately 10% recorded once. The sequenced sample consisted of blood, either unsorted or a sorted T cell fraction (not recorded which). Receptors were obtained from a male donor with ankylosing spondylitis or in good health (not recorded which). The CDR3 runs from the conserved cysteine through the conserved F or W. The order of the fields is D gene, J gene, V gene, clone size, CDR3 protein, CDR3 DNA. A D gene is named only where the DNA matches it firmly. Only some rows state a clone size, as once, few, many or a class for expanded clones.

>NA|TRBJ2-5|TRBV7-6|few
CASSLDSRLQETQYF
TGTGCCAGCAGCTTAGACAGTCGCCTCCAAGAGACCCAGTACTTC
>TRBD2|TRBJ2-1|TRBV29-1|many
CSALGLAGGEQFF
TGCAGCGCCCTGGGACTAGCGGGAGGAGAGCAGTTCTTC
>NA|TRBJ1-3|TRBV11-2|many
CASSLGAPSSGNTIYF
TGTGCCAGCAGCTTAGGTGCTCCGAGCTCTGGAAACACCATATATTTT
>NA|TRBJ1-1|TRBV7-9|NA
CASGVELGNTEAFF
TGTGCCAGCGGAGTCGAGTTAGGAAACACTGAAGCTTTCTTT
>NA|TRBJ1-5|TRBV15|many
CATSWGRDLRAQPQHF
TGTGCCACCAGCTGGGGCCGGGACCTTCGGGCCCAGCCCCAGCATTTT
>NA|TRBJ2-2|TRBV10-1|few
CASSEGLAGELFF
TGCGCCAGCAGTGAGGGGTTGGCCGGGGAGCTGTTTTTT
>NA|TRBJ1-2|TRBV20-1|many
CSATASRGNYGYTF
TGCAGTGCTACCGCGTCGCGAGGAAACTATGGCTACACCTTC
>NA|TRBJ2-3|TRBV12-3/TRBV12-4|many
CASSFGPDTDTQYF
TGTGCCAGCAGTTTTGGTCCCGACACAGATACGCAGTATTTT
>NA|TRBJ2-7|TRBV12-3/TRBV12-4|many
CASRQNQGSSYEQYF
TGTGCCAGCAGACAGAACCAGGGAAGCTCCTACGAGCAGTACTTC
>NA|TRBJ1-1|TRBV6-1|many
CASRSQGGVNTEAFF
TGTGCCAGCAGGTCCCAGGGCGGGGTGAACACTGAAGCTTTCTTT
>TRBD1|TRBJ2-7|TRBV12-3/TRBV12-4|many
CASSQTGVASRYVGAYEQYF
TGTGCCAGCAGCCAAACAGGGGTAGCAAGTCGGTACGTAGGGGCCTACGAGCAGTACTTC
>TRBD2|TRBJ2-7|TRBV27|many
CASSLFAWTSGSYEQYF
TGTGCCAGCAGTTTATTCGCCTGGACTAGCGGGTCCTACGAGCAGTACTTC
>NA|TRBJ2-3|TRBV7-2|many
CASRDSRTDTQYF
TGTGCCAGCCGGGACTCGCGCACAGATACGCAGTATTTT
>NA|TRBJ2-7|TRBV7-8|NA
CASSTGGSSYEQYF
TGTGCCAGCAGCACCGGGGGTAGCTCCTACGAGCAGTACTTC
>NA|TRBJ2-1|TRBV29-1|many
CSVAPWGPPSNEQFF
TGCAGCGTTGCCCCTTGGGGGCCTCCATCTAATGAGCAGTTCTTC
>TRBD1|TRBJ2-2|TRBV5-1|many
CASSPGTGGTNTGELFF
TGCGCCAGCAGCCCTGGGACAGGGGGAACGAACACCGGGGAGCTGTTTTTT
>NA|TRBJ2-2|TRBV5-6|many
CASRRASSRTGELFF
TGTGCCAGCAGGCGAGCGTCTAGCCGGACCGGGGAGCTGTTTTTT
>TRBD2|TRBJ2-1|TRBV11-3|NA
CASSLGGTSGRREQFF
TGTGCCAGCAGCTTAGGTGGGACTAGCGGGAGGAGAGAGCAGTTCTTC
>NA|TRBJ1-4|TRBV12-3/TRBV12-4|many
CASSLGDATNEKLFF
TGTGCCAGCAGTTTAGGGGACGCAACTAATGAAAAACTGTTTTTT
>TRBD1|TRBJ2-7|TRBV18|few
CASSPTGDQQYF
TGTGCCAGCTCACCAACAGGGGACCAGCAGTACTTC
>TRBD1|TRBJ1-2|TRBV20-1|NA
CSARLDRGAGYGYIF
TGCAGTGCTAGACTCGACAGGGGCGCTGGGTATGGCTACATCTTC
>NA|TRBJ2-6|TRBV20-1|NA
CSAREGAGGPGANVLTF
TGCAGTGCTAGAGAGGGGGCTGGGGGCCCTGGGGCCAACGTCCTGACTTTC